This passage covers 20 T cell receptor beta chains from one sample sequenced in a study of blood T cell repertoires in COVID-19 (dated by TCRdb to between 2020 and 2021). The library relied on the immunoSEQ multiplex PCR assay. TCRdb provides this immuneACCESS table in a form limited to in-frame rearrangements. Some clones are lacking; in checked studies, under half of them reflect an unresolved V gene, and why the rest are absent is not known. The sample table holds 160,000 or so clones, of which approximately 81% were seen once. Clones ranked in the top ten supply 18% of the sample. The sample comprised PBMCs or T cells enriched from blood (not recorded which). These receptors were collected from a man aged 60-69 years who had recovered from COVID-19.

In this sample, this clone turned up a few times. The chain links TRBV28 to TRBJ2-5, with 10 bases lining up with TRBD2. This CDR3 comprises 15 residues. J gave up 4 bases and V 10 bases, and 12 bases lay outside the gene matches. Per the germline V gene, CDR1 is MDHEN and CDR2 is SYDVKM. The CDR3 sequence is CATNRISGRRETQYF. Written as DNA, the CDR3 is TGTGCCACCAATCGTATTAGCGGGAGGAGAGAGACCCAGTACTTC.

The sample holds a few counts of this clone. The V and J genes are TRBV5-4 and TRBJ1-1, with D perhaps matching TRBD1 (6 bases). V was trimmed by 4 bases and J by 1 base, leaving 8 bases between them. The CDR3 is 13 amino acids. Germline CDR1 reads SGHNT; CDR2 reads YYREEE (reference sequence). The CDR3 protein is CASSPTGNTEAFF. In nucleotides, the CDR3 is TGTGCCAGCAGCCCGACAGGGAACACTGAAGCTTTCTTT.

The chain employs TRBV21-1 and TRBJ2-1; TRBD1, the D gene given by the table, was not confirmed from the DNA. TRBV21-1 is listed as a pseudogene. This CDR3 contains 15 residues. DNA of the CDR3: TGTGCCAGCAGCATCCGGGACAGGGTCTACAATGAGCAGTTCTTC. It yields the protein CASSIRDRVYNEQFF.

J is TRBJ2-7 and V is TRBV11-2; 12 bases align to TRBD1. Trimming took 3 bases from V and 9 from J; bases not matched to a gene: 12. The CDR3 extends over 16 amino acids. Germline assignment: CDR1 SGHAT and CDR2 FQNNGV. The CDR3 loop is CASSLPTGTGGRGQYF. DNA for the CDR3: TGTGCCAGCAGCTTGCCGACCGGGACAGGGGGCCGTGGGCAGTACTTC. The full variable domain, in which reference TRBV11-2 and TRBJ2-7 provide the parts outside the CDR3, is EAGVAQSPRYKIIEKRQSVAFWCNPISGHATLYWYQQILGQGPKLLIQFQNNGVVDDSQLPKDRFSAERLKGVDSTLKIQPAKLEDSAVYLCASSLPTGTGGRGQYFGPGTRLTVT.

The genes are TRBV5-1 and TRBJ2-7; 8 positions agree with TRBD2. The CDR3 extends over 15 amino acids. Germline V gives CDR1 SGHRS, CDR2 YFSETQ. The trim removed 0 bases at V and 0 bases at J, leaving 2 bases unmatched. The CDR3: CASSLEAGASYEQYF. As DNA, the CDR3 is TGCGCCAGCAGCTTGGAAGCGGGGGCCTCCTACGAGCAGTACTTC.

The genes are TRBV3-1 (or the pseudogene TRBV3-2) and TRBJ1-5; the D is unclear. Germline CDR1 LGHDT, CDR2 YNNKEL (reference sequence). V lost 3 bases, J lost 9 bases, and 9 bases lay in between. The CDR3 length is 12 residues. CDR3 sequence reads: CASSHPTGPQHF. CDR3 DNA sequence: TGTGCCAGCAGCCACCCCACGGGGCCCCAGCATTTT.

The genes are TRBV5-1 and TRBJ2-7; 8 bases fit TRBD2. The CDR3 covers 16 residues. The germline V gene has CDR1 SGHRS and CDR2 YFSETQ. The junction had 11 bases not matched to a gene; V was cut back by 6 bases and J by 0 bases. This CDR3 is CASTRGLAGPSYEQYF. In nucleotides, the CDR3 is TGCGCCAGCACCAGGGGTCTAGCGGGTCCCTCCTACGAGCAGTACTTC.

This chain joins TRBV7-8 and TRBJ1-3; no clear D. CDR3 size: 15 residues. V dropped 1 base and J dropped 1 base, with 8 bases sitting between them. The germline V gene has CDR1 SGHVS and CDR2 FQNEAQ. This CDR3 reads CASSLESRSGNTIYF. In nucleotides, the CDR3 is TGTGCCAGCAGCTTAGAGAGCCGTTCTGGAAACACCATATATTTT.

V and J are TRBV7-2 and TRBJ1-2, with TRBD1 matching over 9 bases. This CDR3 has 15 residues. Trimming removed 5 bases from V and 3 bases from J; junction bases left unmatched: 7. The V gene's germline CDR1 is SGHTA and CDR2 FQGNSA. This chain's CDR3 is CASSTTGGNDYGYTF. The DNA of the CDR3 is TGTGCCAGCAGCACGACAGGGGGTAATGACTATGGCTACACCTTC.

This sequence joins TRBV2 and TRBJ2-3; TRBD1 agrees at 9 bases. CDR3 length: 14 amino acids. CDR1 is SNHLY, CDR2 FYNNEI, per germline. Trimming at V came to 6 bases and at J to 4 bases, leaving 5 bases not matched to a gene. CDR3 in DNA: TGTGCCAGCAGGCTCAGACAGGGGGCAGATACGCAGTATTTT. This encodes CASRLRQGADTQYF.

This sequence joins TRBV10-2 and TRBJ2-3; the D gene is possibly TRBD1 (5 bases). The germline V and J ends were trimmed by 5 bases and 6 bases, with 12 bases remaining between them. In germline, CDR1 is WSHSY, CDR2 SAAADI. The CDR3 runs to 13 residues. CDR3 nucleotides: TGCGCCAGCAGTAGGGGATCTGGCGATACGCAGTATTTT. This codes for CASSRGSGDTQYF.

V gene TRBV3-1 (or the pseudogene TRBV3-2) combines with J gene TRBJ1-6; TRBD1 agrees at 7 bases. Germline V CDR1 and CDR2: LGHDT, YNNKEL (reference sequence). Trimming took 4 bases from V and 7 from J; bases not matched to a gene: 7. The CDR3 is made up of 15 amino acids. The CDR3 sequence: CASSPVRGLNSPLHF. CDR3 coding DNA: TGTGCCAGCAGCCCGGTAAGGGGGCTAAATTCACCCCTCCACTTT.

The chain is built from TRBV7-9 and TRBJ2-1, with 8 nucleotides matching TRBD2. CDR1 is SEHNR, CDR2 FQNEAQ, per germline (reference sequence). Germline trimming cut 1 base from V and 7 bases from J; bases unmatched to any gene: 9. The CDR3 length is 16 residues. The CDR3 nucleotides read TGTGCCAGCAGCTTAGGCCCCGGACTAGCAGTAAATGAGCAGTTCTTC. Encoded protein: CASSLGPGLAVNEQFF.

The J gene is TRBJ1-6, the V gene TRBV27; the D gene is possibly TRBD1 (5 bases). V was shortened by 2 bases and J by 8 bases, with 10 bases between the two germline ends. This CDR3 contains 14 residues. Looked up from germline, CDR1 is MNHEY and CDR2 is SMNVEV (reference sequence). The CDR3 DNA follows: TGTGCCAGCAGTTTAAGGACAAGAGATTCACCCCTCCACTTT. Translation: CASSLRTRDSPLHF.

The chain employs TRBV7-7 and TRBJ2-3; the match to TRBD2 covers 12 bases. CDR1 SSHAT and CDR2 FNYEAQ come from the germline V gene (reference sequence). This CDR3 comprises 16 residues. V trimming: 5 bases; J trimming: 2 bases; junction bases outside the gene matches: 5. The chain's CDR3 is CASSVGLAGHTDTQYF. In DNA, the CDR3 is TGTGCCAGCAGCGTAGGACTAGCGGGACACACAGATACGCAGTATTTT.

This clone was detected a few times. The V gene is TRBV7-8, the J gene TRBJ1-3; D remains unclear. V was shortened by 1 base and J by 6 bases, with 22 bases between the two germline ends. Per the germline V gene, CDR1 is SGHVS and CDR2 is FQNEAQ. This CDR3 is built from 18 residues. The CDR3 loop reads CASSLVGLDLSRKNTIYF. The CDR3 DNA follows: TGTGCCAGCAGCTTAGTTGGGTTGGACTTATCTCGGAAAAACACCATATATTTT.

This chain links TRBV30 with TRBJ1-2; D is ambiguous. Deletions cut 3 bases from V and 3 bases from J, with 11 bases between. The CDR3 extends over 13 amino acids. Germline V CDR1 and CDR2: GTSNPN, SVGIG (reference sequence). The CDR3 sequence: CAWRGGSHYGYTF. CDR3 nucleotides: TGTGCCTGGAGGGGAGGGTCTCACTATGGCTACACCTTC.

The J gene is TRBJ1-1, the V gene TRBV5-8, with D hard to call. V lost 4 bases and J 4 bases, leaving 17 bases between the germline ends. The germline gives CDR1 SGHTS, CDR2 YDEGEE. This CDR3 comprises 15 residues. The DNA of the CDR3 is TGTGCCAGCAGCGATGACATTTATCGGGGCACTGAAGCTTTCTTT. It translates to CASSDDIYRGTEAFF.

The chain joins TRBV27 to TRBJ1-5, with a tentative D call TRBD1 (6 bases). Trimming pared 1 base from V and 4 bases from J, leaving 14 bases between. CDR3 length equals 16 residues. Germline V gives CDR1 MNHEY, CDR2 SMNVEV (reference sequence). The CDR3 DNA reads TGTGCCAGCAGTTTATTGGCAGGGGCGACGAATCAGCCCCAGCATTTT. Translated: CASSLLAGATNQPQHF.

The chain uses TRBV2 and TRBJ2-7, with D maybe TRBD1 (5 bases). Germline V gives CDR1 SNHLY, CDR2 FYNNEI. Trimming cost V 5 bases and J 6 bases, with 11 bases left between them. The CDR3 extends over 12 amino acids. This CDR3 is CASSPDQGEQYF. The CDR3 DNA reads TGTGCCAGCAGTCCCGACCAGGGCGAGCAGTACTTC.